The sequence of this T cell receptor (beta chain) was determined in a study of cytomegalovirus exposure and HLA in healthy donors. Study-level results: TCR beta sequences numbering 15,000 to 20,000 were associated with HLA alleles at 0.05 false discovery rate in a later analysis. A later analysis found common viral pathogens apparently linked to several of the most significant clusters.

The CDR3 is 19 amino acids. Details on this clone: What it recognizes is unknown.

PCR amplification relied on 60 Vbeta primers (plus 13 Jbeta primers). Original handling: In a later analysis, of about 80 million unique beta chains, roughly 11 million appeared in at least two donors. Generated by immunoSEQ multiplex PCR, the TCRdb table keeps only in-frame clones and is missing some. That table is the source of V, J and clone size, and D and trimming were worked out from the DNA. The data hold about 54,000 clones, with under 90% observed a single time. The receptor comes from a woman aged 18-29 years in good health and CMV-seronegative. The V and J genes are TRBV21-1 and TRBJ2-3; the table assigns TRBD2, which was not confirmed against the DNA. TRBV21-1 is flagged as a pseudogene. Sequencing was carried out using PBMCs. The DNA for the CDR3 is TGTGCCAGCAGCATACGGACAGGGGGCTTTAGCGGGAGTGTAGATACGCAGTATTTT. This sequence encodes CASSIRTGGFSGSVDTQYF.